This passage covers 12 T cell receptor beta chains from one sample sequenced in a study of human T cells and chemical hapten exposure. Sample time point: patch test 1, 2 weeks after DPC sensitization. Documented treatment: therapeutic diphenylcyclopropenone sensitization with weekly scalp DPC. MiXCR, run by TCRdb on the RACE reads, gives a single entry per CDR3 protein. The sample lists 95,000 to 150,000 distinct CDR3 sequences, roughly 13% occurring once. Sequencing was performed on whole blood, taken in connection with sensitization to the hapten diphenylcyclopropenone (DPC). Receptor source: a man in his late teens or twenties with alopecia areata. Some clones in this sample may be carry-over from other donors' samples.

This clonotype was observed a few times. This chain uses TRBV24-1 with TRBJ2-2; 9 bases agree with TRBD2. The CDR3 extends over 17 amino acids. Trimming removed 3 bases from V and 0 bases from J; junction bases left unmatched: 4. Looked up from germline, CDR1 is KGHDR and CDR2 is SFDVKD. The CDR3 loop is CATSDTIAGANTGELFF. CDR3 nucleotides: TGTGCCACCAGTGATACCATAGCGGGGGCGAACACCGGGGAGCTGTTTTTT.

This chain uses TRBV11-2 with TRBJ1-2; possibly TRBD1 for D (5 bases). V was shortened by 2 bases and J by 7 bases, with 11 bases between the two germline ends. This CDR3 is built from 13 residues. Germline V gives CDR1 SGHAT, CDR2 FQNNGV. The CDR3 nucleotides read TGTGCCAGCAGCTTATTTAGGGACGGTGGCTACACCTTC. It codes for CASSLFRDGGYTF.

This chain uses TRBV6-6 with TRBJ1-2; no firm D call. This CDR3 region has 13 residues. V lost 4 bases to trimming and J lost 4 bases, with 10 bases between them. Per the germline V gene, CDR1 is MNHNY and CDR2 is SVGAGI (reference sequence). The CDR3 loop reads CASSFTEIYGYTF. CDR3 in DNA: TGTGCCAGCAGTTTTACGGAGATCTATGGCTACACCTTC.

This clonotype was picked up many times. CDR3 sequence: CASSPYVTGELFF. CDR3 bases: TGTGCCAGCAGTCCGTATGTGACCGGGGAGCTGTTTTTT. The V call is TRBV6-2 or TRBV6-3, the J call TRBJ2-2; D is unresolved. The CDR3 sequence is 13 residues long. Between the trimmed V and J ends, which lost 5 bases and 5 bases, there was a span of 9 bases. Germline assignment: CDR1 MNHEY and CDR2 SVGEGT.

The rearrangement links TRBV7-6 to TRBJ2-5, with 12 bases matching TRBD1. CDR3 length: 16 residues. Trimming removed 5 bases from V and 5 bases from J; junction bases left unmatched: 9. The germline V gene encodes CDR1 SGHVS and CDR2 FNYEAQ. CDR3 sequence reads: CASSPGTGGVEETQYF. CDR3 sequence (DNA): TGTGCCAGCAGCCCCGGGACAGGGGGCGTGGAGGAGACCCAGTACTTC.

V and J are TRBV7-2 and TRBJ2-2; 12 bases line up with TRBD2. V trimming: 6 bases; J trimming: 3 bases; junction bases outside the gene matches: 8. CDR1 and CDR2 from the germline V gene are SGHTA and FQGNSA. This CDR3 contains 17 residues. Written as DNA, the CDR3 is TGTGCCAGCAGTACAACTAGCGGGGGGTCCCACACCGGGGAGCTGTTTTTT. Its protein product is CASSTTSGGSHTGELFF.

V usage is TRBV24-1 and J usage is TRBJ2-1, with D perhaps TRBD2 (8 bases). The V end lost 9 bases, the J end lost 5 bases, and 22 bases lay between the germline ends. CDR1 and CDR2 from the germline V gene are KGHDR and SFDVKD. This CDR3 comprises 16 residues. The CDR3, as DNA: TGTGCCACCCAGGGGGGCGGCGCGGGGGGCCACAATGAGCAGTTCTTC. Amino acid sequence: CATQGGGAGGHNEQFF.

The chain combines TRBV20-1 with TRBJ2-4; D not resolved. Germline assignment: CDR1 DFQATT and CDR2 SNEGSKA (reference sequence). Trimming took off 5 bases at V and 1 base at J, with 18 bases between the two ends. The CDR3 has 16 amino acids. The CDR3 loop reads CSAHLVVGLAKNIQYF. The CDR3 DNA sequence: TGCAGTGCTCACCTTGTGGTCGGGCTGGCCAAAAACATTCAGTACTTC.

This CDR3 is CASSLMLAGTYEQYF. In DNA form, the CDR3 reads TGTGCCAGCAGCTTAATGCTAGCGGGGACCTACGAGCAGTACTTC. The chain joins TRBV11-2 to TRBJ2-7; 9 bases map to TRBD2. CDR3 length: 15 residues. Looked up from germline, CDR1 is SGHAT and CDR2 is FQNNGV. V was pared by 2 bases and J by 2 bases, with 4 bases of the junction left unmatched.

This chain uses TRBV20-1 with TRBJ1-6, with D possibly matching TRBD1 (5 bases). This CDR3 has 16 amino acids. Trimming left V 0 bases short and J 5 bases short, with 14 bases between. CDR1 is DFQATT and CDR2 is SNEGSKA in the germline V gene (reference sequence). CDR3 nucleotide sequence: TGCAGTGCTAGAGATGAGGGGATTGGGGATAATTCACCCCTCCACTTT. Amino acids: CSARDEGIGDNSPLHF.

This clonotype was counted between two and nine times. In DNA form, the CDR3 reads TGTGCCAGCAGTCCCGCGGGCGGTTTAACTTCACCCCTCCACTTT. Translated: CASSPAGGLTSPLHF. The V call is TRBV7-2, the J call TRBJ1-6; no firm D call. Trimming removed 6 bases from V and 9 bases from J, with 18 bases in between. Germline V gives CDR1 SGHTA, CDR2 FQGNSA. The CDR3 is 15 amino acids.

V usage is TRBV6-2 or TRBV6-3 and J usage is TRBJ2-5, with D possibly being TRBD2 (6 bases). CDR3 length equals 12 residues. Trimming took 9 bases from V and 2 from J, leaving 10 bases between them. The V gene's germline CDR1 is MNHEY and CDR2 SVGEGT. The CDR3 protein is CASQREQETQYF. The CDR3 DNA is TGTGCCAGTCAACGGGAGCAAGAGACCCAGTACTTC.